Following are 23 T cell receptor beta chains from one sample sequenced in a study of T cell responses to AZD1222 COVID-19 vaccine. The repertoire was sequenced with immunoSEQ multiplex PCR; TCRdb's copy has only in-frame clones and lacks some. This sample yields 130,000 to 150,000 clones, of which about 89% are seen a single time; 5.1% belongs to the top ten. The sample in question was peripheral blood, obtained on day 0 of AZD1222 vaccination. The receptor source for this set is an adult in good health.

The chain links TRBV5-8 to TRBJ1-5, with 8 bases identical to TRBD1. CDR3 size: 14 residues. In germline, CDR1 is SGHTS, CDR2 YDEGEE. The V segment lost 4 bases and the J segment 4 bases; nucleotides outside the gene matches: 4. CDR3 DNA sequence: TGTGCCAGCAGCCGGACAGGGCGAAATCAGCCCCAGCATTTT. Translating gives CASSRTGRNQPQHF.

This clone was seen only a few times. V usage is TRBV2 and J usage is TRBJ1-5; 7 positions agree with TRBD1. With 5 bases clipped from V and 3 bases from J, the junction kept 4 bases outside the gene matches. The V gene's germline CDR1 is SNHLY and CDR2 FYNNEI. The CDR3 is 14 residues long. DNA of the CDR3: TGTGCCAGCAGTCTGACAGGGAACAATCAGCCCCAGCATTTT. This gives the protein CASSLTGNNQPQHF.

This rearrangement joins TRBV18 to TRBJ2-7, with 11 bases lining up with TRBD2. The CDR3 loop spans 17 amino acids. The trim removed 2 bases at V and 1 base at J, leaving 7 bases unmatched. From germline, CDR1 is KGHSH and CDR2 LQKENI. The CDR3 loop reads CASSPGVAGGPSYEQYF. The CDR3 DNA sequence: TGTGCCAGCTCACCAGGTGTAGCGGGAGGGCCTTCCTACGAGCAGTACTTC.

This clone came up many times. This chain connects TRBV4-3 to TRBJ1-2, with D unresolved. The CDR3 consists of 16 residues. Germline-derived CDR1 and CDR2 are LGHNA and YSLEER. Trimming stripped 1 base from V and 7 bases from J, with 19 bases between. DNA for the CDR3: TGCGCCAGCAGCCAAGGGCTGGACCTTGTACCCCCTGGCTACACCTTC. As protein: CASSQGLDLVPPGYTF.

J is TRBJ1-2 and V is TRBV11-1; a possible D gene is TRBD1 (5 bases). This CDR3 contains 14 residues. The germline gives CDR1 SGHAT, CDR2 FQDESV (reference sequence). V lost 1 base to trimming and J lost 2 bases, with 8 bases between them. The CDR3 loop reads CASSLVRGNYGYTF. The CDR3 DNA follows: TGTGCCAGCAGCTTAGTTCGGGGGAACTATGGCTACACCTTC.

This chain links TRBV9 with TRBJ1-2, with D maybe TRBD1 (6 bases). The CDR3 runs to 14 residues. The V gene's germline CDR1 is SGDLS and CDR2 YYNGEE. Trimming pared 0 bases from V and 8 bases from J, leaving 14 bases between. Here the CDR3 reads CASSVDGGAIGYTF. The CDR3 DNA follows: TGTGCCAGCAGCGTAGATGGGGGGGCCATAGGCTACACCTTC. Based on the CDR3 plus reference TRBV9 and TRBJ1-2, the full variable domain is DSGVTQTPKHLITATGQRVTLRCSPRSGDLSVYWYQQSLDQGLQFLIQYYNGEERAKGNILERFSAQQFPDLHSELNLSSLELGDSALYFCASSVDGGAIGYTFGSGTRLTVV.

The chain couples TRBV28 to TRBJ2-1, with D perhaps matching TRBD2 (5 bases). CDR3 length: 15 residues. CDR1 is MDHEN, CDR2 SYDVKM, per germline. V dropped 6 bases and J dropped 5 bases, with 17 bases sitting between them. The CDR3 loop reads CASSKLGSLDNEQFF. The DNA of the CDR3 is TGTGCCAGCAGCAAACTAGGGTCCTTGGACAATGAGCAGTTCTTC.

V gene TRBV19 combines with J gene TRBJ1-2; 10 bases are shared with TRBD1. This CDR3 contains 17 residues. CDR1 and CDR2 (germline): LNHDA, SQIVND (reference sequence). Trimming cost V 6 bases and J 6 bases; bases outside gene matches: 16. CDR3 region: CASRPLPGQGDFNGYTF. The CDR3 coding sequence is TGTGCCAGTAGACCCCTTCCTGGACAGGGGGACTTTAATGGCTACACCTTC.

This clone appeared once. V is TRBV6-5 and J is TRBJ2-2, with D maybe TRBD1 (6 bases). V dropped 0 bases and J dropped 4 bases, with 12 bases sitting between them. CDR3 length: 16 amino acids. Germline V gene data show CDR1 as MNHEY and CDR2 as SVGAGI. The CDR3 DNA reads TGTGCCAGCAGTTACTCGTCCCCAGGGGTCACCGGGGAGCTGTTTTTT. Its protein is CASSYSSPGVTGELFF.

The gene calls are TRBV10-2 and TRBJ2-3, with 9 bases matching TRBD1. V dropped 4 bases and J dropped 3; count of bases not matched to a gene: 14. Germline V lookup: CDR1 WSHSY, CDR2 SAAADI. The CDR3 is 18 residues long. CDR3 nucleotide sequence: TGCGCCAGCAGTGCTGTCCCGGGACAGGGATTAAGAACAGATACGCAGTATTTT. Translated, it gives CASSAVPGQGLRTDTQYF.

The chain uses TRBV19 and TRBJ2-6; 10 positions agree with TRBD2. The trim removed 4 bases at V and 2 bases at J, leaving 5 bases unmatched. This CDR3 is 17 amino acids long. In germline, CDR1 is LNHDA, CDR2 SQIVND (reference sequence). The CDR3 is CASSKLAGPTGANVLTF. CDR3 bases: TGTGCCAGTAGTAAACTAGCGGGACCGACTGGGGCCAACGTCCTGACTTTC.

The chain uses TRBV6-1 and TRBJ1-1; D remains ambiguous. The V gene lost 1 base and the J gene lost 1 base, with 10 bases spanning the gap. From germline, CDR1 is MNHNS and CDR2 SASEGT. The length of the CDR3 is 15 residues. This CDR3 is CASSEVPLPNTEAFF. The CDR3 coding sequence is TGTGCCAGCAGTGAAGTGCCTCTCCCGAACACTGAAGCTTTCTTT.

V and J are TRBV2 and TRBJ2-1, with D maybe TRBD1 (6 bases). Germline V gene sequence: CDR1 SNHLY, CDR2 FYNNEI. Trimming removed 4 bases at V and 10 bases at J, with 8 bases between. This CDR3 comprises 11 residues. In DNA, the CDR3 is TGTGCCAGCAGTGCTAGGGGGGAGCAGTTCTTC. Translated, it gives CASSARGEQFF.

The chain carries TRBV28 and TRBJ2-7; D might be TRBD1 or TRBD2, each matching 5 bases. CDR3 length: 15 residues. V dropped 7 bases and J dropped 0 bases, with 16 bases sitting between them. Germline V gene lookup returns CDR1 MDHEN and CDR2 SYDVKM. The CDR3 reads CASNFQRGVSYEQYF. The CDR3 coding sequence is TGTGCCAGCAATTTTCAGAGGGGAGTCTCCTACGAGCAGTACTTC.

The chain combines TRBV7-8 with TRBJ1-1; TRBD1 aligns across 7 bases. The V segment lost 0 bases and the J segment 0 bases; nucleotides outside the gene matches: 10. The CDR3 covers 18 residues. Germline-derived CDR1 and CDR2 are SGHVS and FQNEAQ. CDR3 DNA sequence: TGTGCCAGCAGCTTAGCGGGGAGGGGGCTAAGGATGAACACTGAAGCTTTCTTT. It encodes CASSLAGRGLRMNTEAFF.

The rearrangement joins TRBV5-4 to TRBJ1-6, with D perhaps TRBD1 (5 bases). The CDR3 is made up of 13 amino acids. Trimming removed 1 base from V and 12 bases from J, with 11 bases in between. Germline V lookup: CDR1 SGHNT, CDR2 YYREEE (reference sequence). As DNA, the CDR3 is TGTGCCAGCAGCTTGTTGGGGACCGGACCCCTCCACTTT. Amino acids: CASSLLGTGPLHF. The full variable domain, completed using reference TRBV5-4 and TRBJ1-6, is ETGVTQSPTHLIKTRGQQVTLRCSSQSGHNTVSWYQQALGQGPQFIFQYYREEENGRGNFPPRFSGLQFPNYSSELNVNALELDDSALYLCASSLLGTGPLHFGNGTRLTVT.

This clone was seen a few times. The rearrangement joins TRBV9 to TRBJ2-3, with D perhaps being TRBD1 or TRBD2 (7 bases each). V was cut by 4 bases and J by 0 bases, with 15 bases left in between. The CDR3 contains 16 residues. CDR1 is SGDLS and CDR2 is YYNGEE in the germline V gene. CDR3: CASSSGGGQSTDTQYF. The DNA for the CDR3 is TGTGCCAGCAGCTCCGGCGGGGGACAGAGCACAGATACGCAGTATTTT.

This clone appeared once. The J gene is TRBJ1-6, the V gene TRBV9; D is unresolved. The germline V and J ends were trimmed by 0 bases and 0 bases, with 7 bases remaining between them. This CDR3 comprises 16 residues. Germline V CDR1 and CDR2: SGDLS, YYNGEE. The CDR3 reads CASSVDSSSYNSPLHF. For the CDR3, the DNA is TGTGCCAGCAGCGTAGATTCGAGCTCCTATAATTCACCCCTCCACTTT.

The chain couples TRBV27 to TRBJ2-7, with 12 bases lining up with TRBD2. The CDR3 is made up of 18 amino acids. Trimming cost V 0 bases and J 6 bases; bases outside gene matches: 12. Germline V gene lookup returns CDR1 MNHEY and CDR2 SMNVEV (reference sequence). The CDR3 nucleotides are TGTGCCAGCAGTTTATCCCCTCCTAGCGGGAGGGGGTTAATCGAGCAGTACTTC. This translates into CASSLSPPSGRGLIEQYF.

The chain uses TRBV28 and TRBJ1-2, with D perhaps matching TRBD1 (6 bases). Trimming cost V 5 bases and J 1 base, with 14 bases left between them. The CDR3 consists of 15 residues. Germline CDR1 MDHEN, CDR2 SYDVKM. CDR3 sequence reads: CASSKTGRNNYGYTF. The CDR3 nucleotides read TGTGCCAGCAGTAAAACAGGGAGGAATAACTATGGCTACACCTTC.

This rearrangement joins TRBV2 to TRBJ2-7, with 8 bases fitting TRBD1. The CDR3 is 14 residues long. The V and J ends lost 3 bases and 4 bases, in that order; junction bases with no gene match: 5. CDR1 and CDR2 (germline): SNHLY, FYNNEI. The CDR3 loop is CASSDQGATYEQYF. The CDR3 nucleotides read TGTGCCAGCAGTGACCAGGGGGCCACGTACGAGCAGTACTTC. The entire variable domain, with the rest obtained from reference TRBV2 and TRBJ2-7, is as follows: EPEVTQTPSHQVTQMGQEVILRCVPISNHLYFYWYRQILGQKVEFLVSFYNNEISEKSEIFDDQFSVERPDGSNFTLKIRSTKLEDSAMYFCASSDQGATYEQYFGPGTRLTVT.

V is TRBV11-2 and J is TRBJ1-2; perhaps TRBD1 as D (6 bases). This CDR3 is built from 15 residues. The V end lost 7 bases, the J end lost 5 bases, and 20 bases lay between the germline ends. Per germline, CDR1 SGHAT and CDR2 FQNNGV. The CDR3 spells CASTTGRGWGYGYTF. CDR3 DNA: TGTGCCAGCACCACCGGAAGGGGGTGGGGGTATGGCTACACCTTC. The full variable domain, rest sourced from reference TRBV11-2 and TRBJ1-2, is EAGVAQSPRYKIIEKRQSVAFWCNPISGHATLYWYQQILGQGPKLLIQFQNNGVVDDSQLPKDRFSAERLKGVDSTLKIQPAKLEDSAVYLCASTTGRGWGYGYTFGSGTRLTVV.

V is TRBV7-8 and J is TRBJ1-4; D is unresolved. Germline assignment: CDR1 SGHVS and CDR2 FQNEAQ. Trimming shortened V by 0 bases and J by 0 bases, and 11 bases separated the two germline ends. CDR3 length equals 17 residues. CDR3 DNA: TGTGCCAGCAGCTTAGCCCCGGCCTATGCAACTAATGAAAAACTGTTTTTT. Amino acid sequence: CASSLAPAYATNEKLFF.